Only a few counts were recorded for the clone carrying this TCR beta chain. What it binds is not known. This sample is drawn from a study of blood T cells in healthy people across ages. Study results and caveats: Estimates of total diversity, which came from one million sequenced T cells, were considered to be underestimates. Higher diversity, along with more naive CD4+ cells, distinguished long-lived donors from aged donors.

Germline V gene sequence: CDR1 DFQATT, CDR2 SNEGSKA (reference sequence). There are 13 residues in the CDR3. Through a sample-barcoded 5' primer and a J-beta primer mix, a second PCR was run for about 7 to 12 cycles. A 12-random-nucleotide template-switch adaptor tagged each cDNA molecule. In TCRdb, the 5' RACE reads were re-called with MiXCR into one record per CDR3 protein. The table lists about 1,600,000 distinct CDR3 sequences, approximately 40% of them singletons. Staff drew roughly 10 milliliters of peripheral blood from each donor. The chain carries TRBV20-1 and TRBJ2-5; perhaps TRBD2 as D (5 bases). The J call is uncertain, as TRBJ2-7 better fits the DNA end. The TCR sequence derives from a woman aged 18-29 years in good health. Sequenced: blood. The CDR3 coding sequence is TGCAGTGCTAGAAGGGAGCCCCTCGACGAGCAGTACTTC. This translates into CSARREPLDEQYF.